The sequence of this TCR beta chain was determined in a study of T cell repertoires in cytomegalovirus infection. Whole-study context: Public TCR beta signatures marked donors with CMV infection and the matching HLA. Whole-study results and caveats: Cumulative frequency (of public TCR beta family members) identified carriers of CMV plus the relevant HLA.

TCRdb processed the reads anew with MiXCR; each CDR3 protein has one entry. The data show 50,000 or so distinct CDR3 sequences, around 18% seen once. This clonotype was observed once. Its antigen is unidentified. The CDR3 totals 16 residues. The trim removed 5 bases at V and 2 bases at J, leaving 8 bases unmatched. Germline CDR1 reads SGHAT; CDR2 reads FQNNGV. The sequence derives from a human donor in good health (CMV status not recorded). Some clones in this sample may be carry-over from other donors' samples. Source: CD8+ T cells from cultured PBMCs, taken from culture after CMV antigen stimulation. The chain has TRBV11-2 and TRBJ2-7; 11 bases align to TRBD2. Written as DNA, the CDR3 is TGTGCCAGCAGCACCCCTCTAGCGGGGGGTACCTACGAGCAGTACGTC. It specifies CASSTPLAGGTYEQYV.